One and the same sample provided the 2 T cell receptor beta chains below, sequenced in a study of blood T cells in healthy people across ages. The authors ran a second PCR of about 6 to 11 cycles using a sample-barcoded 5' primer and a J-beta primer mix. TCRdb passed the 5' RACE reads through MiXCR, listing each CDR3 protein once. Of about 800,000 distinct CDR3 sequences listed, approximately 25% are singletons. The sample was also reused in another study, on T cells of mothers and their children.

Material: blood. Receptors were obtained from a boy between 10 and 17 years old in good health.

The chain recombines TRBV7-2 with TRBJ1-2; TRBD1 aligns across 7 bases. V dropped 0 bases and J dropped 4; count of bases not matched to a gene: 5. This CDR3 spans 15 amino acids. Germline CDR1 reads SGHTA; CDR2 reads FQGNSA. In nucleotides, the CDR3 is TGTGCCAGCAGCTTAGCGTCGACAGGGCTCTATGGCTACACCTTC. This encodes CASSLASTGLYGYTF.

As for this clonotype: Germline and junction disagree at one end, which may indicate a read error. This sequence joins TRBV7-3 and TRBJ2-2, with 8 positions matching TRBD2. The CDR3 consists of 15 residues. CDR1 SGHTA and CDR2 FQGTGA come from the germline V gene. The CDR3 loop is CASSLLAGNTGVLFF. Here the CDR3 DNA reads TGTGCCAGCAGCTTATTAGCGGGAAACACCGGGGTGCTGTTTTTT.